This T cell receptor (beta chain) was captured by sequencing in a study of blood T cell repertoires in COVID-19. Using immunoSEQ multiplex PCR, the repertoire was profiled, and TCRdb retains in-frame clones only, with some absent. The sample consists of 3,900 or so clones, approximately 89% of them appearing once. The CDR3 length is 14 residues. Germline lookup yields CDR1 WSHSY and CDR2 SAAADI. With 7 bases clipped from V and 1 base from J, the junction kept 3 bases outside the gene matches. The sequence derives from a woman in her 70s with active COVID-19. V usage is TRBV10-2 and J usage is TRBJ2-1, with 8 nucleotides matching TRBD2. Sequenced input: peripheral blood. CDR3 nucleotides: TGCGCCAGCAAGAGCGGGGGTTCCTACAATGAGCAGTTCTTC. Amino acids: CASKSGGSYNEQFF.